This TCR beta chain was observed in a study of blood T cell repertoires in COVID-19. Per germline, CDR1 SEHNR and CDR2 FQNEAQ (reference sequence). V lost 5 bases, J lost 5 bases, and 17 bases stayed unmatched. The length of the CDR3 is 17 residues. Recruitment covered about 25 US areas and drew participants whose ages spanned roughly 18 to 90 years. Categorization into cohorts depended on clinical history that participants reported. How the authors handled the data: How many nucleated cells were present was estimated from reference gene primer amplification. Sequenced by immunoSEQ multiplex PCR; TCRdb stores in-frame clones only, minus some. The V and J calls and the clone size are those of that table, but D and trimming were determined from the DNA. Of about 150,000 clones listed, around 80% were seen once; the top ten hold roughly 7.3%.

This sequence originates from a woman aged 50 to 60 who had recovered from COVID-19. V and J are TRBV7-9 and TRBJ1-1; TRBD1 matches 7 bases. The sequenced sample was PBMCs or T cells enriched from blood (not recorded which). The CDR3 sequence: CASSPPQLTGVGTEAFF. In DNA form, the CDR3 reads TGTGCCAGCAGCCCTCCCCAGTTAACAGGGGTGGGAACTGAAGCTTTCTTT.